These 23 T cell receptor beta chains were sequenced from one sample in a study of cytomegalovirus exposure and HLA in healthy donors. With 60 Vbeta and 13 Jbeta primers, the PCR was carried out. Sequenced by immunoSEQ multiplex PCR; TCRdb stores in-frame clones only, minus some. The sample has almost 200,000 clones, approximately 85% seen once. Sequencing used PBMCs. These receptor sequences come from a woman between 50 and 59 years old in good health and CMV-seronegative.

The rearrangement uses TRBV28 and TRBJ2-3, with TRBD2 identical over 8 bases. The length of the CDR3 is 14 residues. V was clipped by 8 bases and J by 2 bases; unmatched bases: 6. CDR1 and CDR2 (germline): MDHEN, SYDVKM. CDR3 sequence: CASRRGGVTDTQYF. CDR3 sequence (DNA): TGTGCCAGCCGTCGGGGGGGAGTCACAGATACGCAGTATTTT.

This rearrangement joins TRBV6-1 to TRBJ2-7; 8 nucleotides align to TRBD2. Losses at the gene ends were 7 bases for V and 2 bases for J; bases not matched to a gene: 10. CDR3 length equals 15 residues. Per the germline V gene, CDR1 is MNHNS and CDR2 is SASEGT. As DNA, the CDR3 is TGTGCCAGCAACCTGGGGGGCGGGAGGACCTACGAGCAGTACTTC. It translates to CASNLGGGRTYEQYF.

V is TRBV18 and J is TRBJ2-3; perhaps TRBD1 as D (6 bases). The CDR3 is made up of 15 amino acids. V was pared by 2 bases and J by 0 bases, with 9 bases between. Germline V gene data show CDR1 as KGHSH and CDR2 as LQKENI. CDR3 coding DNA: TGTGCCAGCTCACCAGGGACATCTAGCACAGATACGCAGTATTTT. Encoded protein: CASSPGTSSTDTQYF.

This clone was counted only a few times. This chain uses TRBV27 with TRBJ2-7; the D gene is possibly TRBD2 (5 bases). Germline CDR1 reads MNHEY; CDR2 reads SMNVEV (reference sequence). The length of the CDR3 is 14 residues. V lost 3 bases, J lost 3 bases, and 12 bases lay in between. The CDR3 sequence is CASSLRASGYEQYF. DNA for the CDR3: TGTGCCAGCAGTTTGAGGGCGTCCGGCTACGAGCAGTACTTC.

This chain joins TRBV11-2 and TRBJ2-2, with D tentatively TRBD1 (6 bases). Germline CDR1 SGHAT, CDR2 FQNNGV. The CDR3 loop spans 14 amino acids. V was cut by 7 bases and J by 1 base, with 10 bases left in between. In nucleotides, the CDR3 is TGTGCCAGCACCTGGACAGAGAACACCGGGGAGCTGTTTTTT. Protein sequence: CASTWTENTGELFF.

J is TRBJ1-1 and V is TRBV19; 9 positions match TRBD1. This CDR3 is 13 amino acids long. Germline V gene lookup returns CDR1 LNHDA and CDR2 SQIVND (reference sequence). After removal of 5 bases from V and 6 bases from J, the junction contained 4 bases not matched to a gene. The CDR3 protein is CASSERQGAEAFF. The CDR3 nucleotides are TGTGCCAGTAGTGAACGACAGGGGGCTGAAGCTTTCTTT. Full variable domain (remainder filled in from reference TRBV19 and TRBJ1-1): DGGITQSPKYLFRKEGQNVTLSCEQNLNHDAMYWYRQDPGQGLRLIYYSQIVNDFQKGDIAEGYSVSREKKESFPLTVTSAQKNPTAFYLCASSERQGAEAFFGQGTRLTVV.

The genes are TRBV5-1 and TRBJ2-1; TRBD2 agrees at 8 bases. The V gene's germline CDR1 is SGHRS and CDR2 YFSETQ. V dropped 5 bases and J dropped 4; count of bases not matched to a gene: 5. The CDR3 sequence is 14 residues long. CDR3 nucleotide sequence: TGCGCCAGCAGTAGTACTAGCGGATACAATGAGCAGTTCTTC. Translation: CASSSTSGYNEQFF.

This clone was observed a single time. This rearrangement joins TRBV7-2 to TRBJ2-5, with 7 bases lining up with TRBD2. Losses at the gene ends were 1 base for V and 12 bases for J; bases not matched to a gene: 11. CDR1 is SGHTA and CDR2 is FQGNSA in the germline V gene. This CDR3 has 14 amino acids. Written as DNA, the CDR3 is TGTGCCAGCAGCTTAGACGCGCGGGAGCGGCTAAAGTACTTC. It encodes CASSLDARERLKYF.

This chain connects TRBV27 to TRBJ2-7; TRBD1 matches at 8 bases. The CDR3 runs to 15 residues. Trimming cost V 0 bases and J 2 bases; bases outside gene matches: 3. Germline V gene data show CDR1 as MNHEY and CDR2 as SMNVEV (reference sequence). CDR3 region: CASSLSRQGTYEQYF. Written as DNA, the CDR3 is TGTGCCAGCAGTTTATCAAGACAGGGGACCTACGAGCAGTACTTC.

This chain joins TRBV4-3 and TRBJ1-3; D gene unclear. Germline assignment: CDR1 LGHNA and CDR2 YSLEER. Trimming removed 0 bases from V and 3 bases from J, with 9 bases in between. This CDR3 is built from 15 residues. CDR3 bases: TGCGCCAGCAGCCAAGATCCCGGGGTTGGAAACACCATATATTTT. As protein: CASSQDPGVGNTIYF.

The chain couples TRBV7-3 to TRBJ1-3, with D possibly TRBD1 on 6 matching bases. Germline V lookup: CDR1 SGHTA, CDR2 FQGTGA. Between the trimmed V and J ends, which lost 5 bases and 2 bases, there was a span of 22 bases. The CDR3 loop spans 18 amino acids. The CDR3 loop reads CASSRTAGPGGTGNTIYF. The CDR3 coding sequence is TGTGCCAGCAGCCGAACAGCGGGACCGGGGGGCACTGGAAACACCATATATTTT.

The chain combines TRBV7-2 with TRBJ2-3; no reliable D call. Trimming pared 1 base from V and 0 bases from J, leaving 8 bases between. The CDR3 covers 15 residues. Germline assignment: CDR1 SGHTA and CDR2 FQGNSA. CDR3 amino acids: CASSLVLTSTDTQYF. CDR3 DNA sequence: TGTGCCAGCAGCTTAGTCTTGACTAGCACAGATACGCAGTATTTT.

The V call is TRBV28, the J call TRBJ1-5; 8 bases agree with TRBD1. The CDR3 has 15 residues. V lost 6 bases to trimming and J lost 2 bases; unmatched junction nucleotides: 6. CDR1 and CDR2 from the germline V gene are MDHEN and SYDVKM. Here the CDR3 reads CASSERGQGNQPQHF. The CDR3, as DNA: TGTGCCAGCAGCGAGCGGGGACAGGGCAATCAGCCCCAGCATTTT.

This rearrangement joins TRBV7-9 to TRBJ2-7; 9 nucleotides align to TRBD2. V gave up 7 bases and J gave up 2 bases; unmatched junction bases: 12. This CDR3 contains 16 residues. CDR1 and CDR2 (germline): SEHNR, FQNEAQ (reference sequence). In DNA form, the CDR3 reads TGTGCCAGCATCCCCGCGCTAGCGGGACCCCCCTACGAGCAGTACTTC. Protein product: CASIPALAGPPYEQYF.

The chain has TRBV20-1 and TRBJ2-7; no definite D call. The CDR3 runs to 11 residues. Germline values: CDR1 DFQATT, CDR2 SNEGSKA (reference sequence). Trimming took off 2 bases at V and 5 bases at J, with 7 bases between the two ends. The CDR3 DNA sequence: TGCAGTGCTAGAAATCGGGACGAGCAGTACTTC. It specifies CSARNRDEQYF.

This chain's CDR3 is CSVYRGTTNEKLFF. CDR3 DNA sequence: TGCAGCGTATACAGGGGAACAACTAATGAAAAACTGTTTTTT. The chain has TRBV29-1 and TRBJ1-4; 7 nucleotides agree with TRBD1. This CDR3 spans 14 amino acids. V shed 6 bases, J shed 0 bases, and the junction held 4 bases outside the gene matches. Germline values: CDR1 SQVTM, CDR2 ANQGSEA.

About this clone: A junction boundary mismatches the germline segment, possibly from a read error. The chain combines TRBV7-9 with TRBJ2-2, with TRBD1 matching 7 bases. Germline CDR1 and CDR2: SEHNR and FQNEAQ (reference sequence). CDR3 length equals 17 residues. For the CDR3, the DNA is TGTGCCAGCAGCTTTCTATCTGGACAGGCGAACGCCGGGGAGCTGTTTTTT. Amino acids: CASSFLSGQANAGELFF.

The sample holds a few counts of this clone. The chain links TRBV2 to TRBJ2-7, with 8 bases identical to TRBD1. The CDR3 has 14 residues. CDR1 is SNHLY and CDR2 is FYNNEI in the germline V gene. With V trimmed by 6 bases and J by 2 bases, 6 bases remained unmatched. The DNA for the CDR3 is TGTGCCAGCAGGCGAGGACAGGGAGCCTACGAGCAGTACTTC. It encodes CASRRGQGAYEQYF.

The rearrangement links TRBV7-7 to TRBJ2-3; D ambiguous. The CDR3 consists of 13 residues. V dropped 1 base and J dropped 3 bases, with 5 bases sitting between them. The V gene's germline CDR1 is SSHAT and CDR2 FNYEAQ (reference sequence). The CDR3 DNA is TGTGCCAGCAGCTTAGATCTAACAGATACGCAGTATTTT. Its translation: CASSLDLTDTQYF.

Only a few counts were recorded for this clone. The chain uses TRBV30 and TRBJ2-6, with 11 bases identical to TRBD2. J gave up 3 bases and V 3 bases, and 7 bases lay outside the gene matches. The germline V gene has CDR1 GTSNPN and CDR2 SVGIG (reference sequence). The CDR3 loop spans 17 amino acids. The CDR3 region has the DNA TGTGCCTGGAGCGGACTAGCGGGTGATTTTGGGGCCAACGTCCTGACTTTC. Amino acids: CAWSGLAGDFGANVLTF. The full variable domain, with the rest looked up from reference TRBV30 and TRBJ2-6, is SQTIHQWPATLVQPVGSPLSLECTVEGTSNPNLYWYRQAAGRGLQLLFYSVGIGQISSEVPQNLSASRPQDRQFILSSKKLLLSDSGFYLCAWSGLAGDFGANVLTFGAGSRLTVL.

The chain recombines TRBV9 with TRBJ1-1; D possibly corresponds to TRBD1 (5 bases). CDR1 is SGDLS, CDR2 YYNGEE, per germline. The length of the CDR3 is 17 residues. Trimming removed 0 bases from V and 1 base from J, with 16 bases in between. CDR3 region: CASSVGTGGVQNTEAFF. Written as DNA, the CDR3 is TGTGCCAGCAGCGTAGGAACGGGGGGTGTACAGAACACTGAAGCTTTCTTT.

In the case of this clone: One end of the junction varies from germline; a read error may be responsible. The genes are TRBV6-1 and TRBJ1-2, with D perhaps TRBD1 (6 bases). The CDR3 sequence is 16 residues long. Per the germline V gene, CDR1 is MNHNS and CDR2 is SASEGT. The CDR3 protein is CAGSEHWTANNYGYTF. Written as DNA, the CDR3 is TGTGCCGGCAGTGAACATTGGACAGCAAATAACTATGGCTACACCTTC.

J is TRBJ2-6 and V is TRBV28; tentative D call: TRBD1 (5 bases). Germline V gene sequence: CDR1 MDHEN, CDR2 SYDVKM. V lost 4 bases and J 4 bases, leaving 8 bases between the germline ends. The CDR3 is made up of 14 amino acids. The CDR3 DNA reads TGTGCCAGCAGTTCCAGACAGGGGGCCAACGTCCTGACTTTC. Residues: CASSSRQGANVLTF.